This is a list of T cell receptor beta chains from one sample in a study of cytomegalovirus exposure and HLA in healthy donors. Some clones are missing from TCRdb's copy, which holds only in-frame ones; the method was immunoSEQ multiplex PCR. The sample holds 100,000 to 150,000 clones, roughly three quarters seen once. The specimen sequenced was PBMCs. These receptors all stem from a woman under 30 in good health and CMV-seronegative. CDR3s include the opening cysteine and the closing phenylalanine or tryptophan. Some rows have no size entry. The others give once, few or many, or a class for an expanded clone.

V	size	J	CDR3
TRBV5-1	few	TRBJ1-2	CASSSGGDAGYTF
TRBV4-1	.	TRBJ1-4	CASSQQSNEKLFF
TRBV7-2	few	TRBJ1-1	CASTGNTEAFF
TRBV7-9	.	TRBJ2-1	CASSLALAEGDEQFF
TRBV6-1	.	TRBJ2-1	CASSDPPGLSGIF
TRBV19	.	TRBJ1-1	CASKGRRNTEAFF
TRBV27	few	TRBJ1-5	CASSPTGGSWGQHF
TRBV4-1	.	TRBJ1-1	CASSQQQGNMDTEAFF
TRBV12-5	.	TRBJ2-7	CASGLLLPQGEQYF
TRBV5-1	.	TRBJ2-1	CASSVRDSSYNEQFF
TRBV5-1	.	TRBJ2-2	CDSSLAGVARNTGELFF
TRBV30	few	TRBJ2-7	CAWGHSLTSGRREQYF
TRBV16	.	TRBJ2-3	CASSQSAGTHPTPDTQYF
TRBV5-1	.	TRBJ2-1	CASSLGSTVANEQFF
TRBV27	.	TRBJ2-5	CASSLWGAGGETQYF
TRBV4-1	.	TRBJ1-4	CASSQDREGKLFF
TRBV30	once	TRBJ1-1	CASQIRSNTEAFF
TRBV25-1	.	TRBJ1-1	CASRGDRWDTEAFF
TRBV2	.	TRBJ1-5	CASSFSRNQPQHF
TRBV27	.	TRBJ1-4	CASRRGTVLEKLFF
TRBV18	.	TRBJ1-2	CASSPTAGRGYTF
TRBV5-1	.	TRBJ2-5	CASSLTTGRETQYF
TRBV11-2	.	TRBJ1-1	CASSLALTLNTEAFF
TRBV6-1	.	TRBJ1-5	CASSEGRGNQPQHF
TRBV1	.	TRBJ2-3	CTSSQLAGWGTDTQYF
TRBV2	once	TRBJ1-1	CASRPGSAGSNTEAFF
TRBV7-2	.	TRBJ1-2	CASSLGGAGGYTF
TRBV6-1	.	TRBJ1-1	CASSKTGLGTEAFF
TRBV6-1	.	TRBJ1-2	CASSDPRGSGDGYTF
TRBV7-9	.	TRBJ2-3	CANDPTGEGADTQYF
TRBV5-6	.	TRBJ2-1	CASSLVGVGGDEQFF
TRBV4-2	.	TRBJ2-2	CASSQQIAGAYTGELFF
TRBV25-1	.	TRBJ2-1	CASSDAGLNNEQFF
TRBV5-6	once	TRBJ2-7	CASSLLTGGDEQYF
TRBV19	few	TRBJ1-2	CASSARGMGYTF
TRBV7-2	.	TRBJ2-7	CASSRGTGRRYEQYF
TRBV27	.	TRBJ1-3	CASSFSRGGTIYF
TRBV5-1	.	TRBJ2-1	CASSQGAGRYNEQFF
TRBV6-5	.	TRBJ2-2	CASRAQSNTGELFF
TRBV7-9	.	TRBJ1-2	CASSRGQAYGYTF
TRBV7-6	.	TRBJ1-2	CASSPRSRQGNYGYTF
TRBV20-1	.	TRBJ2-7	CSASQGKEQYF
TRBV29-1	.	TRBJ1-1	CSISGDEAFF
TRBV5-4	.	TRBJ2-6	CASSPTSGVSGANVLTF
TRBV4-1	.	TRBJ2-1	CASSQVSGYPYNEQFF
TRBV7-9	.	TRBJ1-1	CASSAFRQDTEAFF
TRBV6-5	few	TRBJ2-1	CASIGLAGEYNEQFF
TRBV6-5	.	TRBJ1-4	CASSDRDRGEKLFF
TRBV10-3	.	TRBJ2-7	CAISEFSYEQYF
TRBV4-1	.	TRBJ1-1	CASSRPGSWGTEAFF
TRBV15	few	TRBJ2-7	CATSSSQVIPYEQYF
TRBV27	.	TRBJ2-1	CASSPGLGGVSSYNEQFF
TRBV4-1	.	TRBJ1-4	CASTQQPDTINEKLFF
TRBV2	.	TRBJ2-7	CASRSQGSEQYF